Following are 9 T cell receptor beta chains from one sample sequenced in a study of T cell responses to AZD1222 COVID-19 vaccine. TCRdb keeps only in-frame clones here, not all; method: immunoSEQ multiplex PCR. The data contain 90,000 to 95,000 clones, around nine tenths of them seen just once; the ten biggest clones take up roughly a fifth. The sequencing here drew on peripheral blood, taken on day 0 of AZD1222 vaccination. The receptors were sampled from an adult in good health.

A few counts support this clone. The chain joins TRBV29-1 to TRBJ1-2, with D possibly matching TRBD1 (5 bases). V was shortened by 3 bases and J by 3 bases, with 14 bases between the two germline ends. CDR3 size: 14 residues. Looked up from germline, CDR1 is SQVTM and CDR2 is ANQGSEA. CDR3 in amino acids: CSVDEGTTDYGYTF. The CDR3 DNA is TGCAGCGTTGATGAAGGGACCACGGACTATGGCTACACCTTC.

The chain links TRBV4-1 to TRBJ2-5; D unresolved. Trimming removed 0 bases at V and 5 bases at J, with 16 bases between. Germline values: CDR1 MGHRA, CDR2 YSYEKL. The length of the CDR3 is 16 residues. CDR3 protein: CASSQDRHQPGETQYF. The CDR3 DNA reads TGCGCCAGCAGCCAAGATCGACACCAACCTGGGGAGACCCAGTACTTC.

The chain links TRBV7-2 to TRBJ2-4; TRBD1 matches at 9 bases. The CDR3 is 14 amino acids. With V trimmed by 4 bases and J by 5 bases, 3 bases remained unmatched. In germline, CDR1 is SGHTA, CDR2 FQGNSA. The CDR3 DNA follows: TGTGCCAGCAGCTCACGGACAGGGGAAAACATTCAGTACTTC. Translating it yields CASSSRTGENIQYF.

The genes are TRBV7-2 and TRBJ1-5; D is unresolved. The germline gives CDR1 SGHTA, CDR2 FQGNSA. The CDR3 covers 17 residues. Between the trimmed V and J ends, which lost 4 bases and 0 bases, there was a span of 16 bases. CDR3 sequence (DNA): TGTGCCAGCAGCTGTAAGTATCACCGAAATAGCAATCAGCCCCAGCATTTT. It yields the protein CASSCKYHRNSNQPQHF.

The V gene is TRBV13, the J gene TRBJ1-4; D is unclear. Germline V gives CDR1 PRHDT, CDR2 FYEKMQ (reference sequence). The ends were cut back, 0 bases at V and 7 bases at J, with 9 bases in the middle. The length of the CDR3 is 14 residues. In nucleotides, the CDR3 is TGTGCCAGCAGCTTAGGGGTCGGGGTTGAAAAACTGTTTTTT. Residues: CASSLGVGVEKLFF.

J is TRBJ2-3 and V is TRBV6-5; D is possibly TRBD2 (6 bases). V dropped 8 bases and J dropped 5 bases, with 17 bases sitting between them. Per the germline V gene, CDR1 is MNHEY and CDR2 is SVGAGI. The CDR3 contains 14 residues. In DNA, the CDR3 is TGTGCCAGCGGGAGGATGGGGGATCTAGATACGCAGTATTTT. Translated: CASGRMGDLDTQYF.

This clone was detected once. This chain uses TRBV2 with TRBJ2-2, with a weak D call TRBD2 (5 bases). Germline V gene data show CDR1 as SNHLY and CDR2 as FYNNEI. The CDR3 is 14 amino acids. V gave up 2 bases and J gave up 4 bases, with 8 bases separating them. The CDR3 region has the DNA TGTGCCAGCAGTGAACGGACTTTCACCGGGGAGCTGTTTTTT. Translation: CASSERTFTGELFF.

The rearrangement links TRBV6-2 or TRBV6-3 to TRBJ2-6, with 8 bases matching TRBD1. The CDR3 has 19 amino acids. V dropped 6 bases and J dropped 0; count of bases not matched to a gene: 13. The germline V gene has CDR1 MNHEY and CDR2 SVGEGT. CDR3 in amino acids: CASSSSPGQEFSGANVLTF. In nucleotides, the CDR3 is TGTGCCAGCAGCTCTTCGCCGGGACAGGAATTCTCTGGGGCCAACGTCCTGACTTTC.

The chain uses TRBV6-2 or TRBV6-3 and TRBJ1-1; D gene unclear. V lost 1 base, J lost 3 bases, and 6 bases lay in between. Germline CDR1 and CDR2: MNHEY and SVGEGT. CDR3 length: 13 amino acids. In DNA, the CDR3 is TGTGCCAGCAGTTACTTGGCAGACACTGAAGCTTTCTTT. Protein product: CASSYLADTEAFF.